The T cell receptor beta chain under discussion was sequenced for a study of T cell responses to AZD1222 COVID-19 vaccine. Of note for this clone: The target antigen is unknown.

Overall study findings and caveats: With two AZD1222 doses given, Spike-specific TCR breadth and depth both rose. Unmutated variant regions reportedly attract nearly half of all spike-specific TCRs.

This CDR3 comprises 15 residues. The germline gives CDR1 LNHDA, CDR2 SQIVND (reference sequence). J lost 5 bases, V lost 5 bases, and 10 bases had no gene match. The protocol was immunoSEQ multiplex PCR, while the TCRdb copy is restricted to in-frame clones and leaves out a portion. Among tens of thousands of clones listed, roughly 87% were seen once. The sample consisted of peripheral blood, taken 28 days after the second AZD1222 dose. This rearrangement joins TRBV19 to TRBJ1-2, with 8 bases lining up with TRBD1. The source is an adult who received the AZD1222 COVID-19 vaccine. CDR3 loop: CASSERQGTRYGYTF. The CDR3 DNA follows: TGTGCCAGTAGTGAAAGACAGGGGACCAGGTATGGCTACACCTTC.